The 23 T cell receptor beta chains presented below share a single source sample, sequenced in a study of CD8 T cells in Susac syndrome (dated by TCRdb to between 2018 and 2021). Libraries were constructed by the immunoSEQ multiplex PCR assay. RNA was extracted with the RNeasy kit and 0.5 to 1 ug was reverse transcribed using random hexamers. The public reads were quality trimmed at Q25 with fastp and then assembled into clones with MiXCR by TCRdb, keeping productive beta chains. Rows are combined by CDR3 protein, so each entry shows the most common genes and DNA. The sample yields roughly 190,000 distinct CDR3 sequences; around 90% were counted once. Approximately 0.09% of the sample is in the top ten clones. The sequenced sample was CD4+ T cells from PBMCs. These receptor sequences come from a human donor with Susac syndrome.

This chain uses TRBV18 with TRBJ2-7, with D possibly TRBD2 on 5 matching bases. V gave up 3 bases and J gave up 5 bases, with 14 bases separating them. This CDR3 is 14 amino acids long. Germline values: CDR1 KGHSH, CDR2 LQKENI. CDR3 residues: CASSPQIGDNEQYF. Written as DNA, the CDR3 is TGTGCCAGCTCACCCCAAATCGGGGATAACGAGCAGTACTTC.

The chain joins TRBV19 to TRBJ1-2; TRBD1 matches at 8 bases. There are 15 residues in the CDR3. Germline V gene data show CDR1 as LNHDA and CDR2 as SQIVND (reference sequence). Losses at the gene ends were 3 bases for V and 7 bases for J; bases not matched to a gene: 10. As DNA, the CDR3 is TGTGCCAGTAGTATCCCCCGTGGACAGGGTCGTGGCTACACCTTC. Its protein product is CASSIPRGQGRGYTF.

The chain uses TRBV5-6 and TRBJ2-7, with D uncertain. Trimming pared 1 base from V and 6 bases from J, leaving 11 bases between. The length of the CDR3 is 13 residues. In germline, CDR1 is SGHDT, CDR2 YYEEEE. The CDR3 DNA sequence: TGTGCCAGCAGCTTGTCTTATGTTAGCGAGCAGTACTTC. Residues: CASSLSYVSEQYF.

The chain combines TRBV20-1 with TRBJ2-2; possibly TRBD1 for D (6 bases). The CDR3 is 13 amino acids. CDR1 is DFQATT, CDR2 SNEGSKA, per germline (reference sequence). The V and J ends lost 7 bases and 1 base respectively, with 10 bases between them. The CDR3 nucleotides are TGCAGTGGGATGGGACAGAACACCGGGGAGCTGTTTTTT. It specifies CSGMGQNTGELFF.

The chain recombines TRBV12-3 or TRBV12-4 with TRBJ1-2; the D is unclear. Trimming shortened V by 6 bases and J by 7 bases, and 12 bases separated the two germline ends. CDR3 length: 12 residues. In DNA form, the CDR3 reads TGTGCCAGCAGGAGTCCGGGGAGTGGCTACACCTTC. It is translated as CASRSPGSGYTF.

The genes are TRBV19 and TRBJ2-5; 9 bases agree with TRBD1. After removal of 6 bases from V and 3 bases from J, the junction contained 2 bases not matched to a gene. This CDR3 is built from 13 residues. CDR1 LNHDA and CDR2 SQIVND come from the germline V gene (reference sequence). Written as DNA, the CDR3 is TGTGCCAGTAGGCGACAGGGGGAAGAGACCCAGTACTTC. This gives the protein CASRRQGEETQYF.

This chain uses TRBV7-2 with TRBJ1-6; maybe TRBD1 (5 bases). The ends were cut back, 4 bases at V and 8 bases at J, with 9 bases in the middle. The CDR3 is 13 amino acids. CDR1 and CDR2 (germline): SGHTA, FQGNSA. The CDR3 coding sequence is TGTGCCAGCAGCTACGACAGAGATTCACCCCTCCACTTT. The encoded protein is CASSYDRDSPLHF.

The chain is built from TRBV4-1 and TRBJ1-2, with D hard to call. CDR1 and CDR2 (germline): MGHRA, YSYEKL. The V gene lost 0 bases and the J gene lost 5 bases, with 16 bases spanning the gap. The CDR3 is 16 residues long. The CDR3 DNA reads as TGCGCCAGCAGCCAAGATTACGCCCAGAGACTATATGGCTACACCTTC. Translation gives CASSQDYAQRLYGYTF.

CDR3: CASSVQRGGQETQYF. The CDR3 DNA follows: TGTGCCAGCAGCGTCCAGCGGGGAGGCCAAGAGACCCAGTACTTC. The genes are TRBV7-6 and TRBJ2-5; 7 bases line up with TRBD2. Germline loops: CDR1 SGHVS, CDR2 FNYEAQ. The V gene end was trimmed by 5 bases and the J gene end by 1 base; junction bases not matched to a gene: 7. The CDR3 spans 15 residues.

V usage is TRBV5-1 and J usage is TRBJ1-4; D is undetermined. This CDR3 has 13 amino acids. Trimming removed 1 base from V and 6 bases from J, with 7 bases in between. Germline assignment: CDR1 SGHRS and CDR2 YFSETQ. CDR3 sequence reads: CASSLMSYEKLFF. The CDR3 DNA reads TGCGCCAGCAGCTTGATGTCGTATGAAAAACTGTTTTTT.

The rearrangement joins TRBV11-2 to TRBJ2-5; 7 nucleotides line up with TRBD1. Germline CDR1 and CDR2: SGHAT and FQNNGV. This CDR3 comprises 15 residues. J lost 2 bases, V lost 5 bases, and 8 bases had no gene match. CDR3 bases: TGTGCCAGCAGCCTCCCCGGGACAGTACAAGAGACCCAGTACTTC. This encodes CASSLPGTVQETQYF.

The chain recombines TRBV5-1 with TRBJ2-3, with 13 nucleotides matching TRBD2. V was clipped by 4 bases and J by 2 bases; unmatched bases: 4. This CDR3 has 16 amino acids. Germline CDR1 SGHRS, CDR2 YFSETQ. The chain's CDR3 is CASSLGTSGDTDTQYF. CDR3 sequence (DNA): TGCGCCAGCAGCCTCGGGACTAGCGGGGACACAGATACGCAGTATTTT.

This clonotype was detected only once. The chain joins TRBV30 to TRBJ1-2; D not resolved. The V end lost 3 bases, the J end lost 8 bases, and 10 bases lay between the germline ends. The CDR3 consists of 11 residues. Germline V lookup: CDR1 GTSNPN, CDR2 SVGIG (reference sequence). The chain's CDR3 is CAWRLGYGYTF. Written as DNA, the CDR3 is TGTGCCTGGAGGCTCGGGTACGGCTACACCTTC.

The chain employs TRBV29-1 and TRBJ1-2; a possible D gene is TRBD1 (5 bases). Germline-derived CDR1 and CDR2 are SQVTM and ANQGSEA. V dropped 4 bases and J dropped 0 bases, with 15 bases sitting between them. This CDR3 contains 15 residues. CDR3 sequence: CSVVGDPLANYGYTF. The CDR3 nucleotides read TGCAGCGTTGTGGGGGACCCCTTAGCTAACTATGGCTACACCTTC.

Here the CDR3 DNA reads TGTGCCAGTAGTATGGGGAGTACGGGGACAGAGAATGAAAAACTGTTTTTT. This gives the protein CASSMGSTGTENEKLFF. The chain combines TRBV19 with TRBJ1-4; 7 positions agree with TRBD1. V dropped 3 bases and J dropped 5; count of bases not matched to a gene: 12. Germline V CDR1 and CDR2: LNHDA, SQIVND (reference sequence). CDR3 length: 17 residues. The entire variable domain, with the rest obtained from reference TRBV19 and TRBJ1-4, is as follows: DGGITQSPKYLFRKEGQNVTLSCEQNLNHDAMYWYRQDPGQGLRLIYYSQIVNDFQKGDIAEGYSVSREKKESFPLTVTSAQKNPTAFYLCASSMGSTGTENEKLFFGSGTQLSVL.

This clonotype is a singleton in its sample. The V gene is TRBV7-3, the J gene TRBJ2-6; unclear D gene. Germline CDR1 is SGHTA and CDR2 is FQGTGA. V gave up 3 bases and J gave up 4 bases, with 4 bases separating them. This CDR3 is 13 amino acids long. The CDR3 bases are TGTGCCAGCAGCTTTTTCGGGGCCAACGTCCTGACTTTC. Protein sequence: CASSFFGANVLTF.

The rearrangement links TRBV28 to TRBJ1-1; D may be TRBD1 (5 bases). This CDR3 contains 14 residues. Germline CDR1 and CDR2: MDHEN and SYDVKM. The V and J ends lost 1 base and 5 bases respectively, with 11 bases between them. The CDR3 DNA sequence: TGTGCCAGCAGTTTATCAGGGTTAGGGACTGAAGCTTTCTTT. Residues: CASSLSGLGTEAFF.

The V and J genes are TRBV20-1 and TRBJ1-2; 9 bases agree with TRBD1. The length of the CDR3 is 15 residues. The ends lost 0 bases at V and 4 bases at J; junction bases unmatched: 6. CDR1 is DFQATT and CDR2 is SNEGSKA in the germline V gene (reference sequence). DNA for the CDR3: TGCAGTGCTAGAGATCGGGACAGGGTCGGCTATGGCTACACCTTC. This gives the protein CSARDRDRVGYGYTF.

The chain uses TRBV7-3 and TRBJ2-5; TRBD2 might be the D (6 bases). The CDR3 spans 16 residues. The V and J ends lost 5 bases and 5 bases respectively, with 21 bases between them. Looked up from germline, CDR1 is SGHTA and CDR2 is FQGTGA. The CDR3 loop is CASSLSGGIGAETQYF. CDR3 sequence (DNA): TGTGCCAGCAGCCTATCCGGCGGGATAGGGGCGGAGACCCAGTACTTC. Full variable domain (remainder filled in from reference TRBV7-3 and TRBJ2-5): GAGVSQTPSNKVTEKGKYVELRCDPISGHTALYWYRQSLGQGPEFLIYFQGTGAADDSGLPNDRFFAVRPEGSVSTLKIQRTERGDSAVYLCASSLSGGIGAETQYFGPGTRLLVL.

The chain joins TRBV7-2 to TRBJ2-5; D is uncertain. Germline loops: CDR1 SGHTA, CDR2 FQGNSA. V was pared by 2 bases and J by 3 bases, with 13 bases between. The CDR3 totals 15 residues. CDR3 residues: CASSLKTGQEETQYF. Written as DNA, the CDR3 is TGTGCCAGCAGCTTAAAGACTGGGCAGGAAGAGACCCAGTACTTC.

The chain links TRBV3-1 to TRBJ2-5; 15 nucleotides line up with TRBD2. The CDR3 has 15 amino acids. The J segment lost 4 bases and the V segment lost 3 bases, leaving 0 bases of the junction unmatched. The germline V gene encodes CDR1 LGHDT and CDR2 YNNKEL (reference sequence). The CDR3 sequence is CASSQGLAGGETQYF. The CDR3 DNA follows: TGTGCCAGCAGCCAGGGACTAGCGGGAGGAGAGACCCAGTACTTC.

The chain couples TRBV19 to TRBJ1-4; no firm D call. Trimming shortened V by 6 bases and J by 4 bases, and 12 bases separated the two germline ends. Germline CDR1 LNHDA, CDR2 SQIVND (reference sequence). The CDR3 is 14 residues long. CDR3 DNA sequence: TGTGCCAGTAGCCTACGACGGAGTAATGAAAAACTGTTTTTT. This gives the protein CASSLRRSNEKLFF.

This chain connects TRBV24-1 to TRBJ2-1; D is perhaps TRBD2 (5 bases). Trimming pared 1 base from V and 6 bases from J, leaving 15 bases between. Looked up from germline, CDR1 is KGHDR and CDR2 is SFDVKD. This CDR3 region has 16 residues. The CDR3 loop is CATSDFTGKGTNEQFF. The CDR3 region has the DNA TGTGCCACCAGTGATTTCACGGGAAAGGGCACCAATGAGCAGTTCTTC.